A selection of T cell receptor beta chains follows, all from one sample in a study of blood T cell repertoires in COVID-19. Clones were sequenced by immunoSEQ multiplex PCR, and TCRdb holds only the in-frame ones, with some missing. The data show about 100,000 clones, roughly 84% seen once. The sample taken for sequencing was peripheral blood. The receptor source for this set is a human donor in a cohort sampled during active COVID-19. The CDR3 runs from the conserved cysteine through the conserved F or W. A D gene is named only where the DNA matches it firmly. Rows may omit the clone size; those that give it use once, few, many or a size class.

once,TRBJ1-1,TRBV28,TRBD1,CASGPGQVPEAFF,TGTGCCAGCGGCCCGGGACAGGTCCCTGAAGCTTTCTTT
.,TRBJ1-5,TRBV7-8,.,CASSLQESAKHF,TGTGCCAGCAGCTTACAGGAATCAGCTAAGCATTTT
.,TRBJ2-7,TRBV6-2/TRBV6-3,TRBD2,CASSRPQWTSGSYEQYF,TGTGCCAGCAGCCGACCCCAATGGACTAGCGGCTCCTACGAGCAGTACTTC
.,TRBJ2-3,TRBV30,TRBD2,CAWSGLAVDTQYF,TGTGCCTGGAGTGGGCTAGCGGTAGATACGCAGTATTTT
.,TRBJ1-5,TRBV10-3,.,CAISLGQSNQPQHF,TGTGCCATCAGTCTCGGACAGTCCAATCAGCCCCAGCATTTT
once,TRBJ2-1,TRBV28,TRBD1,CASRGQGANEQFF,TGTGCCAGCAGGGGACAGGGAGCCAATGAGCAGTTCTTC
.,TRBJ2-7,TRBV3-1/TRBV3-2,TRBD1,CASSRNVRGDRAYEQYF,TGTGCCAGCAGCCGAAACGTTAGGGGAGACAGGGCCTACGAGCAGTACTTC
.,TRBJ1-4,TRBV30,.,CAWSEGQNEKLFF,TGTGCCTGGAGTGAGGGGCAGAATGAAAAACTGTTTTTT
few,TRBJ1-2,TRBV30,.,CAWRIQGGYTF,TGTGCCTGGCGAATTCAGGGGGGCTACACCTTC
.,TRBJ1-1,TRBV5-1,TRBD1,CASSWSGQGNTEAFF,TGCGCCAGCAGCTGGTCGGGACAGGGGAACACTGAAGCTTTCTTT
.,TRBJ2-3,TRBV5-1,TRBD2,CASTPTAGLSTDTQYF,TGCGCCAGCACTCCCACGGCGGGACTAAGCACAGATACGCAGTATTTT
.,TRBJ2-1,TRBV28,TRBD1,CASRVDDRGWNEQFF,TGTGCCAGCAGGGTTGACGACAGGGGGTGGAATGAGCAGTTCTTC
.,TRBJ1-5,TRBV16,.,CASSQSRKTAQSSQHF,TGTGCCAGCAGCCAATCGCGGAAAACCGCCCAGAGTTCCCAGCATTTT
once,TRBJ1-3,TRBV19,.,CASILDSSSGNTIYF,TGTGCCAGTATCTTGGACAGCTCCTCTGGAAACACCATATATTTT
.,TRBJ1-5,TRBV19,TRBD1,CASSIAGTGDNQPQHF,TGTGCCAGTAGTATAGCCGGGACAGGGGACAATCAGCCCCAGCATTTT
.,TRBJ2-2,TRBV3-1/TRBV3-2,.,CASSPLGLRTGELFF,TGTGCCAGCAGCCCCTTGGGACTTCGCACCGGGGAGCTGTTTTTT
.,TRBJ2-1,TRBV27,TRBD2,CASSYDTSGIHNEQFF,TGTGCCAGCAGTTACGATACTAGCGGAATACACAATGAGCAGTTCTTC
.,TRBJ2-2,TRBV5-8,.,CASRPPWRGRGVDTGELFF,TGTGCCAGCAGACCTCCCTGGAGGGGGAGGGGGGTCGACACCGGGGAGCTGTTTTTT
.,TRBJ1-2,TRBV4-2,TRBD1,CASSQGTGGTLLSYTF,TGTGCCAGCAGCCAAGGCACAGGGGGTACTCTCTTGAGCTACACCTTC
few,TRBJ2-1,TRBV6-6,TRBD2,CASSYRAGVTEQFF,TGTGCCAGCAGTTATCGAGCGGGAGTAACGGAGCAGTTCTTC
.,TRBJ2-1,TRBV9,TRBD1,CASSALQGSSYNEQFF,TGTGCCAGCAGCGCCTTACAGGGGAGCTCCTACAATGAGCAGTTCTTC
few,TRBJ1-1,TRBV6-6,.,CASHPWGLNTEAFF,TGTGCCAGCCACCCCTGGGGGCTAAACACTGAAGCTTTCTTT
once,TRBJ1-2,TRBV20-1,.,CSAVRSYGYTF,TGCAGTGCCGTCCGGAGCTATGGCTACACCTTC
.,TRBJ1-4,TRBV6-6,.,CASSYPGENEKLFF,TGTGCCAGCAGTTACCCAGGGGAAAACGAAAAACTGTTTTTT
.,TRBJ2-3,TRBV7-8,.,CASSLPGTDTQYF,TGTGCCAGCAGCTTACCGGGCACAGATACGCAGTATTTT
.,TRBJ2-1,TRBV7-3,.,CASSPLGLPPQFF,TGTGCCAGCAGCCCCCTGGGCCTCCCCCCGCAGTTCTTC
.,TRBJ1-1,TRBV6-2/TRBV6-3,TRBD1,CASSRGQGLNTEAFF,TGTGCCAGCAGCAGGGGGCAGGGATTGAACACTGAAGCTTTCTTT
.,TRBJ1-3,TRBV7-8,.,CASSLGQSGNTIYF,TGTGCCAGCAGCTTAGGACAGTCTGGAAACACCATATATTTT
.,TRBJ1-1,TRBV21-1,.,CASSPQGNTEAFF,TGTGCCAGCAGCCCTCAGGGGAACACTGAAGCTTTCTTT
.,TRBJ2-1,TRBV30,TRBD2,CALVGVAGGYNEQFF,TGTGCCCTAGTTGGAGTAGCGGGAGGGTACAATGAGCAGTTCTTC
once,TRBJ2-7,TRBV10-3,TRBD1,CAISDRGPTHSYEQYF,TGTGCCATCAGTGACAGGGGGCCCACCCACTCCTACGAGCAGTACTTC
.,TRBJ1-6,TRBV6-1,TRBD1,CASSEADRGRTPLHF,TGTGCCAGCAGTGAAGCTGACAGGGGGAGAACACCCCTCCACTTT
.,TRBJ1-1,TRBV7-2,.,CASSPVQGMGTEAFF,TGTGCCAGCAGCCCCGTACAGGGAATGGGGACTGAAGCTTTCTTT
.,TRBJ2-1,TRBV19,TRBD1,CASRGQGSYNEQFF,TGTGCCAGTAGGGGACAGGGCTCCTACAATGAGCAGTTCTTC
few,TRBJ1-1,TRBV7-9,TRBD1,CASNWVGQDRAFF,TGTGCCAGCAATTGGGTAGGACAGGACAGGGCTTTCTTT
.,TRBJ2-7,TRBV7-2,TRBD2,CASSPGGSTVNEQYF,TGTGCCAGCAGCCCGGGGGGATCGACTGTCAACGAGCAGTACTTC
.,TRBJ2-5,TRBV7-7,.,CASSLISQETQYF,TGTGCTAGCAGCCTCATTAGCCAAGAGACCCAGTACTTC
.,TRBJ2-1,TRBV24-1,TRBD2,CATSDGRGAGSSYNEQFF,TGTGCCACCAGTGACGGGAGGGGGGCCGGGAGCTCCTACAATGAGCAGTTCTTC
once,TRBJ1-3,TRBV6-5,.,CASSYARGSSGNTIYF,TGTGCCAGCAGTTACGCGAGGGGGTCGTCTGGAAACACCATATATTTT
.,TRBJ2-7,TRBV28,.,CASSFSGPYEQYF,TGTGCCAGCAGTTTCAGCGGGCCCTACGAGCAGTACTTC
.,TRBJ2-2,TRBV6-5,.,CASKKRGNTGELFF,TGTGCCAGCAAGAAAAGGGGTAACACCGGGGAGCTGTTTTTT
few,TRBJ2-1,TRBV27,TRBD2,CASRRGLAGASYNEQFF,TGTGCCAGCAGAAGGGGACTAGCGGGGGCCTCCTACAATGAGCAGTTCTTC
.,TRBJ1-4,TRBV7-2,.,CASSIFGGWTNEKLFF,TGTGCCAGCAGCATCTTTGGAGGATGGACTAATGAAAAACTGTTTTTT
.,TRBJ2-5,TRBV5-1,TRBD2,CASSARGVETQYF,TGCGCCAGCAGCGCTCGGGGGGTGGAGACCCAGTACTTC
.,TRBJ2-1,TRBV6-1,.,CASSEAWYSGTNEQFF,TGTGCCAGCAGTGAAGCCTGGTACTCGGGTACCAATGAGCAGTTCTTC
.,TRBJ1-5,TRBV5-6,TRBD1,CASSRIGQGASQPQHF,TGTGCCAGCAGCCGGATTGGACAGGGGGCTTCTCAGCCCCAGCATTTT
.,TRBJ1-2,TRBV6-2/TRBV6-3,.,CASTPRGFRGYTF,TGTGCCAGCACCCCACGGGGGTTTAGGGGCTACACCTTC
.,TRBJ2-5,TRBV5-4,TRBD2,CASSLGLTSGSGETQYF,TGTGCCAGCAGCTTGGGGTTGACTAGCGGGAGTGGAGAGACCCAGTACTTC
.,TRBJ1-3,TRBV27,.,CASRGPGNTIYF,TGTGCCAGCAGGGGGCCTGGAAACACCATATATTTT